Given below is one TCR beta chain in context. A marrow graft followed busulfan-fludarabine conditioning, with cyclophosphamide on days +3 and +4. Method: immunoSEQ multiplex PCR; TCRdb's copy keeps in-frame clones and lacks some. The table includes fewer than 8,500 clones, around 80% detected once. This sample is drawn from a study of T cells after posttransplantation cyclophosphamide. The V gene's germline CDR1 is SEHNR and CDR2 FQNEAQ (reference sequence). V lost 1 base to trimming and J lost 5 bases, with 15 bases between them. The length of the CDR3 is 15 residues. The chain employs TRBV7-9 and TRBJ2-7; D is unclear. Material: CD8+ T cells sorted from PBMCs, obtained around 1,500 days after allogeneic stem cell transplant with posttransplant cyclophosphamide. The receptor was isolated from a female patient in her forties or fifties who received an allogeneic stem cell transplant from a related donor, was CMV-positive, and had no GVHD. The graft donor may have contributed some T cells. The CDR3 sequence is CASSLVYEVIDEQYF. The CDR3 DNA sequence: TGTGCCAGCAGCTTAGTGTACGAGGTAATAGACGAGCAGTACTTC.